This TCR beta chain derives from a study of early T cells in non-severe SARS-CoV-2 infection. TCRdb reprocessed the 5' RACE reads via MiXCR and lists one record per CDR3 protein. There are about 98,000 distinct CDR3 sequences in the sample; 10% to 15% occur only once, and over 5% lies in the top ten. This clonotype came up a few times. Germline V gives CDR1 LGHNA, CDR2 YSLEER. This CDR3 spans 13 amino acids. Trimming left V 1 base short and J 9 bases short, with 13 bases between. Input material: whole blood. The TCR sequence derives from an adult who was a healthcare worker with PCR-confirmed SARS-CoV-2 infection or an uninfected control (not recorded which). The chain is built from TRBV4-3 and TRBJ2-7; TRBD1 or TRBD2 may be the D gene (5 bases each). In DNA form, the CDR3 reads TGCGCCAGCAGCCAAGGAGCTGGGACCCCGCAGTACTTC. Protein sequence: CASSQGAGTPQYF.